Below, 27 T cell receptor beta chains from the same sample are listed, as sequenced in a study of blood T cell repertoires in COVID-19. Sequenced by immunoSEQ multiplex PCR; TCRdb stores in-frame clones only, minus some. The sample lists around 100,000 clones, approximately 84% occurring once. The specimen was peripheral blood. The source of these receptors is a man aged 60 to 75 with acute or convalescent COVID-19.

This rearrangement joins TRBV9 to TRBJ1-5, with TRBD1 matching 8 bases. CDR3 length: 16 amino acids. The germline gives CDR1 SGDLS, CDR2 YYNGEE. V dropped 2 bases and J dropped 1; count of bases not matched to a gene: 5. CDR3 in DNA: TGTGCCAGCAGCGTCGGACAGGGTGGCAGCAATCAGCCCCAGCATTTT. This gives the protein CASSVGQGGSNQPQHF.

The rearrangement uses TRBV11-2 and TRBJ1-5; no clear D gene. The CDR3 consists of 13 residues. Trimming took 4 bases from V and 6 from J, leaving 10 bases between them. The V gene's germline CDR1 is SGHAT and CDR2 FQNNGV. The CDR3 DNA follows: TGTGCCAGCAGCTCATCGACTTTTCAGCCCCAGCATTTT. Protein: CASSSSTFQPQHF.

CDR3 amino acids: CASSYSDRDRVYNEQFF. For the CDR3, the DNA is TGTGCCAGCAGTTACTCAGACCGGGACAGGGTGTACAATGAGCAGTTCTTC. This chain joins TRBV6-8 and TRBJ2-1; TRBD1 aligns across 9 bases. The junction had 7 bases not matched to a gene; V was cut back by 0 bases and J by 4 bases. This CDR3 is built from 17 residues. Germline CDR1 and CDR2: MNHGY and SAAAGT.

The CDR3 nucleotides read TGTGCCAGCAGGTCCCGGGACAGGGGAGACACTGAAGCTTTCTTT. It encodes CASRSRDRGDTEAFF. The chain couples TRBV2 to TRBJ1-1; 10 bases align to TRBD1. This CDR3 comprises 15 residues. CDR1 and CDR2 (germline): SNHLY, FYNNEI. With 6 bases clipped from V and 3 bases from J, the junction kept 7 bases outside the gene matches.

This clone was seen a single time. This chain uses TRBV11-2 with TRBJ1-2; tentatively, D is TRBD1 (6 bases). Germline CDR1 and CDR2: SGHAT and FQNNGV. Trimming took off 4 bases at V and 7 bases at J, with 19 bases between the two ends. The length of the CDR3 is 15 residues. Here the CDR3 DNA reads TGTGCCAGCAGCTCGGCCGTCAGGGGACGGTTTGGCTACACCTTC. This gives the protein CASSSAVRGRFGYTF.

J is TRBJ1-5 and V is TRBV3-1 (or the pseudogene TRBV3-2), with no clear D. The ends were cut back, 0 bases at V and 9 bases at J, with 9 bases in the middle. Germline V gene sequence: CDR1 LGHDT, CDR2 YNNKEL (reference sequence). The CDR3 runs 13 residues. The CDR3 region is CASSQDQVGPQHF. Here the CDR3 DNA reads TGTGCCAGCAGCCAAGATCAAGTCGGGCCCCAGCATTTT.

This clone was counted a single time. This rearrangement joins TRBV6-2 or TRBV6-3 to TRBJ2-2; 10 positions agree with TRBD2. The CDR3 runs 20 residues. The germline CDR1 and CDR2 sequences are MNHEY and SVGEGT. V shed 0 bases, J shed 7 bases, and the junction held 17 bases outside the gene matches. DNA for the CDR3: TGTGCCAGCAGTTACTCTCCTATGGCCCGAAGCGGGAGGGTCCTCGGGGAGCTGTTTTTT. Its protein is CASSYSPMARSGRVLGELFF.

The chain uses TRBV19 and TRBJ1-2, with a weak D call TRBD1 (6 bases). The germline CDR1 and CDR2 sequences are LNHDA and SQIVND (reference sequence). This CDR3 is 12 amino acids long. The V gene lost 7 bases and the J gene lost 8 bases, with 14 bases spanning the gap. CDR3 amino acids: CASIGRGVGYTF. In DNA, the CDR3 is TGTGCCAGTATCGGCAGGGGCGTAGGCTACACCTTC.

The chain links TRBV28 to TRBJ1-2; D is perhaps TRBD1 (5 bases). V was pared by 4 bases and J by 8 bases, with 17 bases between. Germline lookup yields CDR1 MDHEN and CDR2 SYDVKM. The CDR3 consists of 14 residues. The chain's CDR3 is CASSSGPVAGGYTF. The CDR3 region has the DNA TGTGCCAGCAGTTCGGGACCCGTCGCGGGGGGCTACACCTTC.

J is TRBJ2-1 and V is TRBV6-5, with D possibly matching TRBD2 (6 bases). The length of the CDR3 is 13 residues. CDR1 and CDR2 (germline): MNHEY, SVGAGI. V was pared by 7 bases and J by 4 bases, with 11 bases between. As DNA, the CDR3 is TGTGCCAGCATTGGAGGGAAGTACAATGAGCAGTTCTTC. As protein: CASIGGKYNEQFF.

The J gene is TRBJ2-5, the V gene TRBV5-6, with a weak D call TRBD2 (5 bases). Germline V gene lookup returns CDR1 SGHDT and CDR2 YYEEEE. The CDR3 is 14 residues long. The V and J ends lost 3 bases and 1 base respectively, with 10 bases between them. The CDR3, as DNA: TGTGCCAGCAGCTCAAATGGAGGCCAAGAGACCCAGTACTTC. Translating gives CASSSNGGQETQYF.

V gene TRBV28 combines with J gene TRBJ2-7, with a possible D match to TRBD2 (6 bases). The germline gives CDR1 MDHEN, CDR2 SYDVKM. The V end was cut by 5 bases, the J end by 3 bases, with 14 bases between. The CDR3 runs to 14 residues. Written as DNA, the CDR3 is TGTGCCAGCAGTCCACCGGGACTTCTCTACGAGCAGTACGTC. Its protein is CASSPPGLLYEQYV.

The chain couples TRBV7-2 to TRBJ1-2; D gene uncertain. The V gene's germline CDR1 is SGHTA and CDR2 FQGNSA. The V gene lost 2 bases and the J gene lost 6 bases, with 7 bases spanning the gap. The CDR3 runs 12 residues. In DNA, the CDR3 is TGTGCCAGCAGCTTAACGGGGAATGGCTACACCTTC. This encodes CASSLTGNGYTF.

The rearrangement links TRBV5-1 to TRBJ1-2; tentative D call: TRBD1 (5 bases). V was clipped by 2 bases and J by 7 bases, with 12 bases between them. Germline CDR1 and CDR2: SGHRS and YFSETQ. The CDR3 totals 13 residues. CDR3 coding DNA: TGCGCCAGCAGCTTTGGGGCCGGGGGTGGCTACACCTTC. Translation: CASSFGAGGGYTF.

V usage is TRBV6-5 and J usage is TRBJ2-2; D not resolved. Between the trimmed V and J ends, which lost 5 bases and 3 bases, there was a span of 13 bases. CDR3 length: 15 residues. Germline V lookup: CDR1 MNHEY, CDR2 SVGAGI. CDR3 coding DNA: TGTGCCAGCAGTCCGCGAGGCGACTACACCGGGGAGCTGTTTTTT. Amino acids: CASSPRGDYTGELFF.

In DNA form, the CDR3 reads TGTGCCTGGAGTGTTGGCCAGAACACCGGGGAGCTGTTTTTT. Translated: CAWSVGQNTGELFF. The rearrangement uses TRBV30 and TRBJ2-2; D ambiguous. CDR3 length: 14 residues. Germline V gene data show CDR1 as GTSNPN and CDR2 as SVGIG (reference sequence). V was shortened by 0 bases and J by 1 base, with 6 bases between the two germline ends.

The chain has TRBV30 and TRBJ1-1; D is undetermined. This CDR3 is 13 amino acids long. Between the trimmed V and J ends, which lost 5 bases and 4 bases, there was a span of 14 bases. CDR1 and CDR2 from the germline V gene are GTSNPN and SVGIG (reference sequence). As DNA, the CDR3 is TGTGCCTGGGAAGGCGGGGTGAGCACTGAAGCTTTCTTT. Translating it yields CAWEGGVSTEAFF.

The chain joins TRBV11-3 to TRBJ2-5; 10 nucleotides agree with TRBD2. Germline CDR1 SGHNT, CDR2 YENEEA. V dropped 1 base and J dropped 1; count of bases not matched to a gene: 3. The length of the CDR3 is 16 residues. The CDR3 spells CASSLGGLAAQETQYF. The CDR3 nucleotides are TGTGCCAGCAGCTTAGGAGGACTAGCGGCCCAAGAGACCCAGTACTTC.

The chain couples TRBV24-1 to TRBJ1-5; D remains ambiguous. CDR3 length: 12 amino acids. Trimming stripped 7 bases from V and 9 bases from J, with 12 bases between. CDR1 is KGHDR, CDR2 SFDVKD, per germline. CDR3 residues: CATRREGGPQHF. The CDR3 nucleotides read TGTGCCACCAGGAGGGAAGGAGGGCCCCAGCATTTT.

This chain connects TRBV19 to TRBJ2-5; 8 positions match TRBD2. The CDR3 has 17 amino acids. Losses at the gene ends were 7 bases for V and 3 bases for J; bases not matched to a gene: 16. Germline V gene sequence: CDR1 LNHDA, CDR2 SQIVND (reference sequence). The CDR3 nucleotides read TGTGCCAGTACCCCCAGTCGGAGCGGGAGTCGGGAAGAGACCCAGTACTTC. Amino acid sequence: CASTPSRSGSREETQYF.

The chain joins TRBV5-4 to TRBJ2-1, with TRBD1 identical over 10 bases. CDR1 SGHNT and CDR2 YYREEE come from the germline V gene (reference sequence). CDR3 length: 13 residues. Trimming removed 6 bases from V and 7 bases from J; junction bases left unmatched: 4. CDR3 protein: CASIRTGGNEQFF. CDR3 coding DNA: TGTGCCAGCATAAGGACAGGGGGTAATGAGCAGTTCTTC. The complete variable domain, with remaining parts taken from reference TRBV5-4 and TRBJ2-1, reads ETGVTQSPTHLIKTRGQQVTLRCSSQSGHNTVSWYQQALGQGPQFIFQYYREEENGRGNFPPRFSGLQFPNYSSELNVNALELDDSALYLCASIRTGGNEQFFGPGTRLTVL.

V gene TRBV21-1 combines with J gene TRBJ2-2; the D segment call TRBD1 is taken from the table without a DNA check. TRBV21-1 is listed as a pseudogene. The CDR3 sequence is 17 residues long. The CDR3 nucleotides are TGTGCCAGCAGGTTCCGAAGGCCGCGACAGGGGGCCGGGGAGCTGTTTTTT. Translation gives CASRFRRPRQGAGELFF.

The rearrangement uses TRBV14 and TRBJ1-2; TRBD1 might be the D (6 bases). Germline CDR1 reads SGHDN; CDR2 reads FVKESK. Trimming removed 4 bases at V and 7 bases at J, with 22 bases between. This CDR3 has 16 residues. The CDR3 DNA reads as TGTGCCAGCAGCCCGAATCCGGGACACCGGAGAGGTGGCTACACCTTC. It codes for CASSPNPGHRRGGYTF.

This chain connects TRBV30 to TRBJ1-2; D is uncertain. The V gene's germline CDR1 is GTSNPN and CDR2 SVGIG (reference sequence). V lost 0 bases, J lost 2 bases, and 13 bases lay in between. CDR3 size: 15 residues. CDR3 nucleotide sequence: TGTGCCTGGAGTGTACCCAACGACTCCAACTATGGCTACACCTTC. This translates into CAWSVPNDSNYGYTF.

The chain carries TRBV5-4 and TRBJ1-3, with D possibly TRBD1 on 6 matching bases. In germline, CDR1 is SGHNT, CDR2 YYREEE (reference sequence). This CDR3 has 15 residues. Trimming removed 4 bases at V and 2 bases at J, with 13 bases between. CDR3 loop: CASSATGFAGNTIYF. CDR3 nucleotides: TGTGCCAGCAGCGCTACAGGGTTTGCTGGAAACACCATATATTTT.

The genes are TRBV5-1 and TRBJ2-5; TRBD2 agrees at 8 bases. J was trimmed by 4 bases and V by 0 bases; bases with no gene match: 2. This CDR3 has 14 residues. The germline V gene has CDR1 SGHRS and CDR2 YFSETQ. The CDR3 DNA sequence: TGCGCCAGCAGCTTGGGAGCGGGAGTAGAGACCCAGTACTTC. Its protein is CASSLGAGVETQYF.

This clone appeared once. This chain links TRBV7-8 with TRBJ2-3; D call uncertain. V shed 5 bases and J shed 2 bases, with 8 bases lying between them. The CDR3 totals 13 residues. Germline V lookup: CDR1 SGHVS, CDR2 FQNEAQ. CDR3 in DNA: TGTGCCAGCAGCAATACCTACACAGATACGCAGTATTTT. It translates to CASSNTYTDTQYF.